This TCR beta chain stems from a study of post-analysis software for immune sequencing data. The wider study: Recorded subtypes: relapsing-remitting, secondary progressive, progressive-relapsing; some patients unannotated. Overall study results and limits: Analysis by F measure revealed that same-batch samples clustered strongly together. There were five or six TRBV segments more frequent in patients than controls, and TRBV5-6, TRBV5-1 and TRBV20-1 were among them. When compared against controls, multiple sclerosis patients showed significantly lower normalized Chao1 diversity.

Tagging with unique molecular identifiers was a feature of the TCR beta cDNA libraries. Starting from about 0.94 to 9.7 million T cells, the study yielded hundreds of thousands of cDNA molecules. Each CDR3 protein gets one entry after TCRdb re-called the PCR reads with MiXCR. The top ten clones hold approximately 10% of a sample with roughly 650,000 distinct CDR3 sequences, around 64% of them seen once. CDR3 length equals 14 residues. V lost 8 bases to trimming and J lost 9 bases; unmatched junction nucleotides: 9. CDR1 and CDR2 (germline): WSHSY, SAAADI. Note on this clonotype: Its antigen is currently unknown.

This TCR came from a girl aged 2-10 years with multiple sclerosis. The sample consisted of blood. This chain uses TRBV10-2 with TRBJ2-7; 14 bases match TRBD2. CDR3 in DNA: TGCGCCAGCGCCGAGGGACTAGCGGGAGTAGGGCAGTACTTC. Translation gives CASAEGLAGVGQYF.